This record looks at one T cell receptor (beta chain) sequence and its context. TCRdb keeps only in-frame clones here, not all; method: immunoSEQ multiplex PCR. The sample comprises around 300,000 clones, roughly 86% of which are singletons, and 1.9% rests with the top ten. The record originates from a study of blood T cell repertoires in COVID-19. Participant-reported clinical history was the basis for cohort assignment. The V gene's germline CDR1 is MNHEY and CDR2 SVGAGI. Trimming stripped 4 bases from V and 1 base from J, with 4 bases between. The CDR3 runs to 12 residues. The chain joins TRBV6-5 to TRBJ2-5; D gene unclear. The sequencing input was PBMCs or T cells enriched from blood (not recorded which). This clonotype was obtained from a woman between 55 and 75 years old who had recovered from COVID-19. This chain's CDR3 is CASSWLQETQYF. In DNA, the CDR3 is TGTGCCAGCAGTTGGCTCCAAGAGACCCAGTACTTC.